These 12 T cell receptor beta chains were sequenced from one sample in a study of T cell responses to AZD1222 COVID-19 vaccine. The data were produced by immunoSEQ multiplex PCR, yet TCRdb's version contains in-frame clones alone and is incomplete. The data hold some 180,000 clones, with 90% to 95% observed a single time. The sample was peripheral blood, taken 28 days after the second dose of the MenACWY control vaccine. The receptors originated from an adult who received the MenACWY meningococcal vaccine as a control.

The rearrangement links TRBV7-2 to TRBJ2-7; no clear D gene. Trimming left V 1 base short and J 3 bases short, with 10 bases between. The germline V gene encodes CDR1 SGHTA and CDR2 FQGNSA. CDR3 length equals 14 residues. CDR3 sequence (DNA): TGTGCCAGCAGCTTAGGGACGACATACTACGAGCAGTACTTC. Its translation: CASSLGTTYYEQYF.

The chain couples TRBV4-1 to TRBJ1-2; 7 bases are a match to TRBD1. Germline V CDR1 and CDR2: MGHRA, YSYEKL. This CDR3 has 13 amino acids. The V segment lost 4 bases and the J segment 13 bases; nucleotides outside the gene matches: 12. CDR3 DNA sequence: TGCGCCAGCAGCCTGTTACCGGGACAGCATCTCACCTTC. Translation: CASSLLPGQHLTF.

The rearrangement links TRBV7-6 to TRBJ1-1, with unresolved D. In germline, CDR1 is SGHVS, CDR2 FNYEAQ. This CDR3 region has 13 residues. Trimming took off 5 bases at V and 1 base at J, with 8 bases between the two ends. CDR3 coding DNA: TGTGCCAGCAGCCGTACAGCGAACACTGAAGCTTTCTTT. It yields the protein CASSRTANTEAFF.

The count of this clone is one. The rearrangement joins TRBV19 to TRBJ2-7, with a tentative D call TRBD1 (5 bases). CDR1 LNHDA and CDR2 SQIVND come from the germline V gene (reference sequence). Deletions cut 4 bases from V and 6 bases from J, with 10 bases between. The CDR3 runs 12 residues. As DNA, the CDR3 is TGTGCCAGTAGTACGCAGGGTGCCGAGCAGTACTTC. It codes for CASSTQGAEQYF.

This chain connects TRBV11-2 to TRBJ2-2, with D possibly matching TRBD1 (6 bases). The CDR3 has 16 amino acids. Germline CDR1 and CDR2: SGHAT and FQNNGV. V dropped 5 bases and J dropped 2 bases, with 15 bases sitting between them. DNA of the CDR3: TGTGCCAGCAGCCCCAGGGGCAGGGCTAACACCGGGGAGCTGTTTTTT. Protein sequence: CASSPRGRANTGELFF.

This clone was detected a few times. The chain has TRBV4-2 and TRBJ2-5; D perhaps matches TRBD2 (5 bases). Trimming took 4 bases from V and 2 from J, leaving 11 bases between them. This CDR3 region has 14 residues. Germline V CDR1 and CDR2: LGHNA, YNFKEQ. The CDR3 region has the DNA TGTGCCAGCAGCCCCGGACTTATTCAAGAGACCCAGTACTTC. This sequence encodes CASSPGLIQETQYF.

The genes are TRBV5-1 and TRBJ1-1; D is uncertain. Per germline, CDR1 SGHRS and CDR2 YFSETQ. Trimming stripped 4 bases from V and 1 base from J, with 14 bases between. The CDR3 spans 15 residues. DNA for the CDR3: TGCGCCAGCAGCCTCTGGGATCGAGGGAACACTGAAGCTTTCTTT. Translated: CASSLWDRGNTEAFF.

The V call is TRBV28, the J call TRBJ2-5; D ambiguous. This CDR3 comprises 12 residues. V gave up 7 bases and J gave up 4 bases, with 10 bases separating them. The germline CDR1 and CDR2 sequences are MDHEN and SYDVKM. CDR3 sequence reads: CASTTFGETQYF. Written as DNA, the CDR3 is TGTGCCAGCACAACTTTCGGAGAGACCCAGTACTTC.

The V call is TRBV7-2, the J call TRBJ2-5, with D tentatively TRBD1 (6 bases). V was cut by 4 bases and J by 2 bases, with 20 bases left in between. Germline V gives CDR1 SGHTA, CDR2 FQGNSA. This CDR3 comprises 17 residues. The CDR3 reads CASSSPPHGQSQETQYF. CDR3 nucleotides: TGTGCCAGCAGCTCACCTCCTCATGGACAGTCACAAGAGACCCAGTACTTC.

The rearrangement joins TRBV11-2 to TRBJ2-1; D tentatively reads TRBD1 or TRBD2 (5 bases each). Deletions cut 6 bases from V and 5 bases from J, with 23 bases between. The CDR3 runs 17 residues. CDR1 SGHAT and CDR2 FQNNGV come from the germline V gene. CDR3 bases: TGTGCCAGCAGTCGTGATCTGGGGGAGACCCGTGACAATGAGCAGTTCTTC. It yields the protein CASSRDLGETRDNEQFF. Full variable domain (outside the CDR3, taken from reference TRBV11-2 and TRBJ2-1): EAGVAQSPRYKIIEKRQSVAFWCNPISGHATLYWYQQILGQGPKLLIQFQNNGVVDDSQLPKDRFSAERLKGVDSTLKIQPAKLEDSAVYLCASSRDLGETRDNEQFFGPGTRLTVL.

The rearrangement uses TRBV30 and TRBJ2-1; possibly TRBD2 for D (6 bases). This CDR3 is built from 12 residues. Germline assignment: CDR1 GTSNPN and CDR2 SVGIG (reference sequence). V lost 8 bases and J lost 4, with 12 bases in between. CDR3 protein: CAGLAAYNEQFF. The CDR3 DNA sequence: TGTGCCGGATTAGCGGCATACAATGAGCAGTTCTTC.

The CDR3 nucleotides are TGTGCCAGCAGTGATCCGGCAGGGCCATTTGAAAAACTGTTTTTT. Translated: CASSDPAGPFEKLFF. V is TRBV25-1 and J is TRBJ1-4; tentatively, D is TRBD1 (5 bases). Trimming cost V 3 bases and J 7 bases, with 15 bases left between them. This CDR3 is built from 15 residues. Germline V gives CDR1 MGHDK, CDR2 SYGVNS. The entire variable domain, with the rest obtained from reference TRBV25-1 and TRBJ1-4, is as follows: EADIYQTPRYLVIGTGKKITLECSQTMGHDKMYWYQQDPGMELHLIHYSYGVNSTEKGDLSSESTVSRIRTEHFPLTLESARPSHTSQYLCASSDPAGPFEKLFFGSGTQLSVL.